The rows below give T cell receptor beta chains drawn from one sample of a study of T-cell reconstitution after alpha-beta-depleted transplantation in children. TCRdb reprocessed the PCR reads with MiXCR, giving one entry per CDR3 protein. The sample has approximately 490,000 distinct CDR3 sequences, about 10% seen once. This specimen was PBMCs, taken before TCRalphabeta/CD19-depleted stem cell transplant. The receptors stem from a child younger than 10 with inherited bone marrow failure, due to receive a stem cell transplant. CDR3s include the opening cysteine and the closing phenylalanine or tryptophan.

cdr3_aa v_call
CASSQEWGQYSSYEQYF TRBV3-1
CSVAAHTDEQFF TRBV29-1
CASSAYPAHYEQYF TRBV7-2
CASSPGLAGARVNEQFF TRBV28
CASSYRQVPNTDTQYF TRBV27
CSAERTGSSGNTIYF TRBV20-1
CASSQGEASGHYEQYF TRBV4-2
CASSLQGSYSPLHF TRBV12-3/TRBV12-4
CASTTGNEKLFF TRBV6-5
CSVSAAGDTDTQYF TRBV20-1
CASSLSHSGRGARFF TRBV28
CASSLQGASYEQYF TRBV7-2
CASSLLGQAYNEQFF TRBV28
CASSVRPNSGTDTQYF TRBV9
CASSLSGGSDYNEQFF TRBV27
CSARDIQGNGYTF TRBV20-1
CASSLTGDEGTDTQYF TRBV18
CASSPLSATTNEKLFF TRBV18
CASSLSRLYGYTF TRBV28
CSARDDETGQHEQFF TRBV20-1
CASSPPFGGPTGELFF TRBV18
CSAIVGLAGATDTQYF TRBV20-1
CAWAGQALPGNQPQHF TRBV30
CSVTGTDSNQPQHF TRBV29-1
CSAYGQGNIQYF TRBV29-1
CASSSQGQPRDTQYF TRBV12-3/TRBV12-4
CASSFKYF TRBV5-4
CASSPVGPSGDTQYF TRBV11-2
CATTGQNYNEQFF TRBV27
CASSAGTNHGELFF TRBV5-6
CASSPTLLAALYNEQFF TRBV18
CASSAAGTAKDTQYF TRBV27
CAINRGLPTDTQYF TRBV10-3
CASSLVSGQAAYEQYF TRBV5-1
CASSRDRGYHNEQFF TRBV12-3/TRBV12-4
CSARAVTEAFF TRBV20-1
CASSLAPGSEQPQHF TRBV5-1
CASSAGGLTEAFF TRBV19
CSAGDRRSIGEQFF TRBV20-1
CASSLVPSVSYEQYF TRBV7-2
CASRGDSRLTGELFF TRBV5-1
CASSQDGLAGGGTGELFF TRBV4-3
CASSSPGTGVDTEAFF TRBV7-9
CSVAGLAPTGEQYF TRBV29-1
CASKTSGRPASYEQYF TRBV5-1